This T cell receptor (beta chain) was identified in a study of blood T cell repertoires in COVID-19. Whole-study context: Acute-phase and convalescent COVID-19 samples originated in the United States, Italy and Spain. Sample material is recorded as cDNA or gDNA derived from T cells, B-cell-depleted T cells, or PBMCs.

The CDR3 length is 14 residues. Trimming left V 5 bases short and J 3 bases short, with 10 bases between. CDR1 and CDR2 from the germline V gene are SGHVS and FQNEAQ. Original analysis: Amplification with reference gene primers provided the estimates of nucleated cell counts. Measured with immunoSEQ multiplex PCR; TCRdb has only the in-frame clones, and not every one. The V and J calls and the clone size are those of that table, but D and trimming were determined from the DNA. The sample gives 200,000 to 300,000 clones, 84% of which show up once; 8.6% is in the top ten. This chain joins TRBV7-8 and TRBJ2-2, with a tentative D call TRBD2 (6 bases). The receptor's source is a human donor in a cohort sampled during active COVID-19. Material for sequencing was peripheral blood. CDR3 amino acids: CASSRDSYTGELFF. The CDR3 bases are TGTGCCAGCAGCCGGGACTCATACACCGGGGAGCTGTTTTTT.